These 20 T cell receptor beta chains came from one sample sequenced in a study of a mutant IDH1 vaccine in newly diagnosed glioma. No antigen has been identified for these receptors. Generated by immunoSEQ multiplex PCR, the TCRdb table keeps only in-frame clones and is missing some. Of 50,000 to 60,000 clones in the sample, under 90% were seen once. Time point specified: week 23, last vaccination. Doses of 300 ug of mutant IDH1 20-mer peptide were given with topical imiquimod. Sequencing was performed on PBMCs, taken from a glioma patient whose treatment included an IDH1 peptide vaccine. These receptors were obtained from a middle-aged man with glioma.

V usage is TRBV2 and J usage is TRBJ1-1; D is undetermined. The germline CDR1 and CDR2 sequences are SNHLY and FYNNEI. The CDR3 extends over 12 amino acids. V was pared by 4 bases and J by 4 bases, with 7 bases between. The CDR3 coding sequence is TGTGCCAGCAGTGTCGTTGGCACTGAAGCTTTCTTT. Its translation is CASSVVGTEAFF.

The chain is built from TRBV19 and TRBJ2-3; D is undetermined. Germline V CDR1 and CDR2: LNHDA, SQIVND (reference sequence). The length of the CDR3 is 13 residues. Between the trimmed V and J ends, which lost 4 bases and 1 base, there was a span of 6 bases. The CDR3 coding sequence is TGTGCCAGTAGTAGGCCCGGCACAGATACGCAGTATTTT. Encoded protein: CASSRPGTDTQYF.

CDR3 nucleotide sequence: TGTGCCAGCTCACCAGCCGGGACAGGGAACGGCAATCAGCCCCAGCATTTT. This codes for CASSPAGTGNGNQPQHF. V gene TRBV18 combines with J gene TRBJ1-5, with 9 bases identical to TRBD1. The germline V gene encodes CDR1 KGHSH and CDR2 LQKENI. The CDR3 totals 17 residues. V was clipped by 2 bases and J by 2 bases; unmatched bases: 7.

This chain uses TRBV2 with TRBJ2-1; possibly TRBD2 for D (6 bases). The CDR3 has 13 residues. Germline CDR1 is SNHLY and CDR2 is FYNNEI. V was shortened by 3 bases and J by 6 bases, with 9 bases between the two germline ends. CDR3 in DNA: TGTGCCAGCAGTGAGAGGGAGGTCAATGAGCAGTTCTTC. It codes for CASSEREVNEQFF.

This sequence joins TRBV6-4 and TRBJ2-3; TRBD1 aligns across 8 bases. The CDR3 covers 13 residues. V lost 8 bases, J lost 6 bases, and 7 bases stayed unmatched. The germline V gene has CDR1 MRHNA and CDR2 SNTAGT. CDR3 sequence (DNA): TGTGCCAGCGGGAGGACAGGGAAGGATACGCAGTATTTT. This gives the protein CASGRTGKDTQYF.

In this sample, this clone turned up a few times. V and J are TRBV27 and TRBJ1-1; D remains ambiguous. This CDR3 has 14 residues. V gave up 5 bases and J gave up 9 bases, with 19 bases separating them. The germline gives CDR1 MNHEY, CDR2 SMNVEV (reference sequence). The DNA of the CDR3 is TGTGCCAGCAGTCCGTACCAGGACGGATTACAAGCTTTCTTT. It is translated as CASSPYQDGLQAFF.

The DNA for the CDR3 is TGTGCCAGTAGAGGGGTCGGAGATACGCAGTATTTT. Translated, it gives CASRGVGDTQYF. The V and J genes are TRBV19 and TRBJ2-3; D possibly corresponds to TRBD1 (5 bases). Germline-derived CDR1 and CDR2 are LNHDA and SQIVND (reference sequence). The CDR3 length is 12 residues. The germline V and J ends were trimmed by 6 bases and 5 bases, with 9 bases remaining between them.

The gene calls are TRBV27 and TRBJ2-7; the D gene is possibly TRBD1 (5 bases). CDR3 size: 14 residues. The germline gives CDR1 MNHEY, CDR2 SMNVEV (reference sequence). Trimming shortened V by 0 bases and J by 2 bases, and 8 bases separated the two germline ends. The CDR3 here is CASSLSRRAYEQYF. DNA for the CDR3: TGTGCCAGCAGTTTATCGCGCAGGGCCTACGAGCAGTACTTC.

This rearrangement joins TRBV5-1 to TRBJ1-2; 8 nucleotides align to TRBD1. CDR1 is SGHRS and CDR2 is YFSETQ in the germline V gene. There are 12 residues in the CDR3. V gave up 3 bases and J gave up 7 bases; unmatched junction bases: 2. The CDR3 nucleotides read TGCGCCAGCAGCTACGACAGGGGTGGCTACACCTTC. Translated: CASSYDRGGYTF.

The chain uses TRBV25-1 and TRBJ2-2, with TRBD2 matching 8 bases. The CDR3 covers 14 residues. Germline assignment: CDR1 MGHDK and CDR2 SYGVNS. Trimming removed 8 bases from V and 1 base from J; junction bases left unmatched: 3. CDR3 sequence (DNA): TGTGCCAGCGACGGGGGGGGGAACACCGGGGAGCTGTTTTTT. It is translated as CASDGGGNTGELFF.

Only a few counts were recorded for this clone. This chain uses TRBV19 with TRBJ2-1; D call uncertain. CDR3 length: 14 amino acids. The V end lost 3 bases, the J end lost 4 bases, and 10 bases lay between the germline ends. Germline assignment: CDR1 LNHDA and CDR2 SQIVND (reference sequence). CDR3 DNA: TGTGCCAGTAGTATCGGTCAGGTATACAATGAGCAGTTCTTC. Translation: CASSIGQVYNEQFF.

The CDR3 protein is CASSLDVGQINSPLHF. The CDR3 DNA reads TGTGCCAGCAGCTTGGATGTTGGGCAGATTAATTCACCCCTCCACTTT. V is TRBV5-6 and J is TRBJ1-6; D remains unclear. From germline, CDR1 is SGHDT and CDR2 YYEEEE. Trimming took off 0 bases at V and 6 bases at J, with 13 bases between the two ends. This CDR3 spans 16 amino acids.

Here the CDR3 DNA reads TGTGCCAGCACCGGGGAAAAGAACACCGGGGAGCTGTTTTTT. Its translation is CASTGEKNTGELFF. The rearrangement joins TRBV2 to TRBJ2-2; a weak D match, TRBD2 (5 bases). Per the germline V gene, CDR1 is SNHLY and CDR2 is FYNNEI. The CDR3 is 14 amino acids. Trimming removed 7 bases at V and 1 base at J, with 10 bases between.

The chain carries TRBV7-9 and TRBJ1-2, with a weak D call TRBD1 (6 bases). The V end was cut by 6 bases, the J end by 4 bases, with 12 bases between. Germline-derived CDR1 and CDR2 are SEHNR and FQNEAQ (reference sequence). The CDR3 is 13 residues long. The CDR3 spells CASSEGQTYGYTF. DNA for the CDR3: TGTGCCAGCAGTGAAGGACAGACCTATGGCTACACCTTC.

This clone was recorded only once. This rearrangement joins TRBV6-6 to TRBJ2-1; TRBD1 matches 9 bases. Germline CDR1 and CDR2: MNHNY and SVGAGI (reference sequence). V shed 6 bases and J 6 bases; nucleotides not matched to a gene: 9. This CDR3 has 15 residues. DNA of the CDR3: TGTGCCAGCAGACCCGACAGGGGGTTTCGCAATGAGCAGTTCTTC. The encoded protein is CASRPDRGFRNEQFF.

V usage is TRBV4-1 and J usage is TRBJ2-6, with D tentatively TRBD2 (6 bases). Between the trimmed V and J ends, which lost 2 bases and 0 bases, there was a span of 17 bases. Germline-derived CDR1 and CDR2 are MGHRA and YSYEKL. The CDR3 runs 19 residues. CDR3 protein: CASSQTTTGLDSGANVLTF. Here the CDR3 DNA reads TGCGCCAGCAGCCAAACTACTACGGGACTCGACTCTGGGGCCAACGTCCTGACTTTC.

The chain joins TRBV6-5 to TRBJ2-7; tentatively, D is TRBD2 (6 bases). From germline, CDR1 is MNHEY and CDR2 SVGAGI. V gave up 6 bases and J gave up 0 bases, with 15 bases separating them. CDR3 length: 15 amino acids. CDR3 residues: CASSFGTFRSYEQYF. The DNA for the CDR3 is TGTGCCAGCAGCTTCGGGACTTTCCGCTCCTACGAGCAGTACTTC.

The genes are TRBV2 and TRBJ2-3; 7 bases are a match to TRBD1. There are 16 residues in the CDR3. Per germline, CDR1 SNHLY and CDR2 FYNNEI. V lost 3 bases and J lost 0; bases outside the gene matches: 6. The CDR3 reads CASSEGQSLSTDTQYF. Written as DNA, the CDR3 is TGTGCCAGCAGTGAGGGACAGTCCCTTAGCACAGATACGCAGTATTTT.

This chain uses TRBV10-1 with TRBJ1-1; 7 nucleotides agree with TRBD1. The germline gives CDR1 WNHNN, CDR2 SYGVQD (reference sequence). This CDR3 contains 14 residues. V lost 6 bases to trimming and J lost 10 bases; unmatched junction nucleotides: 14. In nucleotides, the CDR3 is TGCGCCAGCAGCCCGGTGACAGGGTCAATAGGAGCTTTCTTT. It codes for CASSPVTGSIGAFF.

The chain recombines TRBV6-1 with TRBJ2-2, with TRBD2 matching over 7 bases. CDR3 length equals 14 residues. CDR1 is MNHNS, CDR2 SASEGT, per germline. V was clipped by 3 bases and J by 4 bases; unmatched bases: 2. The CDR3 reads CASSELAGTGELFF. The CDR3, as DNA: TGTGCCAGCAGTGAGTTAGCGGGCACCGGGGAGCTGTTTTTT.